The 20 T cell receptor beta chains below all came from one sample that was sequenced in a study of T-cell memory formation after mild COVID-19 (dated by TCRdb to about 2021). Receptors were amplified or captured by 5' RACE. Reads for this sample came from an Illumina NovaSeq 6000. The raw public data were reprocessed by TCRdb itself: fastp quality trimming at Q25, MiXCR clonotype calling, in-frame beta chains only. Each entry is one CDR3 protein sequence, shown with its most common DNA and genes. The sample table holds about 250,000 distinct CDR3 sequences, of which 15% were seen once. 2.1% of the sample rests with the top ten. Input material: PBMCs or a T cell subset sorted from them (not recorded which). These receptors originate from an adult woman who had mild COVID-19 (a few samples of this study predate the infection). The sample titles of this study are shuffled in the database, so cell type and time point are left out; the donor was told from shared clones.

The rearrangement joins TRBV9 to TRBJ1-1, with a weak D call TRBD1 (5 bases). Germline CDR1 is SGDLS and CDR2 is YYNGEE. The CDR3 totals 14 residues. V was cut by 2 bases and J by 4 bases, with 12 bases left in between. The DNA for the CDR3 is TGTGCCAGCAGCGTTCAGGGTTGGAGCACTGAAGCTTTCTTT. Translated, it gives CASSVQGWSTEAFF. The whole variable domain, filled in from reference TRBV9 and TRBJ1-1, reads DSGVTQTPKHLITATGQRVTLRCSPRSGDLSVYWYQQSLDQGLQFLIQYYNGEERAKGNILERFSAQQFPDLHSELNLSSLELGDSALYFCASSVQGWSTEAFFGQGTRLTVV.

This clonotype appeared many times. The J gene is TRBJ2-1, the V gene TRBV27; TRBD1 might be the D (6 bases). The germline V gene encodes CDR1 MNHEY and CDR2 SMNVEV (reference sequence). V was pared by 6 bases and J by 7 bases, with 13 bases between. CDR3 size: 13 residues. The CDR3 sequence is CASRDSIANEQFF. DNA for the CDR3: TGTGCCAGCAGGGACAGTATCGCAAATGAGCAGTTCTTC.

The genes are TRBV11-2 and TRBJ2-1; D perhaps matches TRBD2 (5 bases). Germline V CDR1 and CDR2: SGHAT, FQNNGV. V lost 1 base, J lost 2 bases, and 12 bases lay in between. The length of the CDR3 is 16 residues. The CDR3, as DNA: TGTGCCAGCAGCTTAGTCTCCCTAGCTACCTACAATGAGCAGTTCTTC. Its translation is CASSLVSLATYNEQFF.

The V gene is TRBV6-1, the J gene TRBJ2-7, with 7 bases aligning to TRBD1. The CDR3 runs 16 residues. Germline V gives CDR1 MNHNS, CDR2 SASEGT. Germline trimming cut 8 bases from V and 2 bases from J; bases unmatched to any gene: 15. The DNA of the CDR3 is TGTGCCAGCCGGCCGAGGGACAGCCCATCCACCTACGAGCAGTACTTC. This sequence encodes CASRPRDSPSTYEQYF.

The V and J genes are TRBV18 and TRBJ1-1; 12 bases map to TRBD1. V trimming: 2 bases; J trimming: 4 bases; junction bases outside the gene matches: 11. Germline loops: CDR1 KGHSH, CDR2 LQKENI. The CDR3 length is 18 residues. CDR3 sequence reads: CASSPGTGGLGMTTEAFF. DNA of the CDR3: TGTGCCAGCTCACCAGGGACAGGGGGCCTGGGAATGACCACTGAAGCTTTCTTT.

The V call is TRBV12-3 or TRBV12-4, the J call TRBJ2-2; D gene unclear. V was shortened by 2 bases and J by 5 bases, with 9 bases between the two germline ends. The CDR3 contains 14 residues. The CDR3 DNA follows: TGTGCCAGCAGTTTAAGTGGGGATACCGGGGAGCTGTTTTTT. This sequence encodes CASSLSGDTGELFF.

The CDR3 spells CASSPVKIYLGGNTIYF. CDR3 in DNA: TGTGCCAGCTCACCCGTCAAAATTTACTTGGGTGGAAACACCATATATTTT. The V call is TRBV18, the J call TRBJ1-3, with D unresolved. The V gene's germline CDR1 is KGHSH and CDR2 LQKENI. This CDR3 is 17 amino acids long. Trimming removed 3 bases at V and 3 bases at J, with 18 bases between.

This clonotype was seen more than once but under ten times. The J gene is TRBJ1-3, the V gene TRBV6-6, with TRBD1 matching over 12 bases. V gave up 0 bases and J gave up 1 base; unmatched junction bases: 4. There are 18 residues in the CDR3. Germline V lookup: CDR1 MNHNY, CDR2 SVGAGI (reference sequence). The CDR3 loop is CASSYSGQGAISGNTIYF. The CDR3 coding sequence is TGTGCCAGCAGTTACTCGGGACAGGGGGCGATTTCTGGAAACACCATATATTTT.

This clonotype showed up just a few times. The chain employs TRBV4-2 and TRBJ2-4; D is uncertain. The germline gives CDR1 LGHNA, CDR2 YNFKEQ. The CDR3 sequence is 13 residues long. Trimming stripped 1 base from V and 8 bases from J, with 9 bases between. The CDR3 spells CASSQVDKDIQYF. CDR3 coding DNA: TGTGCCAGCAGCCAAGTTGATAAGGACATTCAGTACTTC.

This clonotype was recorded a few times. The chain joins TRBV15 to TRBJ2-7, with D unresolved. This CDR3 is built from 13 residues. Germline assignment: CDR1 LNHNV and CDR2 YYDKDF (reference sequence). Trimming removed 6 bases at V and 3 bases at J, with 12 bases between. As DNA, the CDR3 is TGTGCCACCAGATTAGGACCCAACTACGAGCAGTACTTC. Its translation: CATRLGPNYEQYF.

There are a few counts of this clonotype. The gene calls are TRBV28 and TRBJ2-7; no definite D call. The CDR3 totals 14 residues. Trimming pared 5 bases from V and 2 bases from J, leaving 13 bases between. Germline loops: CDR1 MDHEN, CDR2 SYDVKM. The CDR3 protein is CASSPTGPPYEQYF. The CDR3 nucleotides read TGTGCCAGCAGTCCGACCGGGCCTCCCTACGAGCAGTACTTC. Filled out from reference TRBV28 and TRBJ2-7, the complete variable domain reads DVKVTQSSRYLVKRTGEKVFLECVQDMDHENMFWYRQDPGLGLRLIYFSYDVKMKEKGDIPEGYSVSREKKERFSLILESASTNQTSMYLCASSPTGPPYEQYFGPGTRLTVT.

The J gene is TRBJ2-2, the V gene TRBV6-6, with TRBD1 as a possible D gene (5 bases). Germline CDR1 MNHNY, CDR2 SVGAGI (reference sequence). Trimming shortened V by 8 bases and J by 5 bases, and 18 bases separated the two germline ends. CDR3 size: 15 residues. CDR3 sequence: CASRINQGWTGELFF. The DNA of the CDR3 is TGTGCCAGCCGAATTAACCAGGGATGGACCGGGGAGCTGTTTTTT.

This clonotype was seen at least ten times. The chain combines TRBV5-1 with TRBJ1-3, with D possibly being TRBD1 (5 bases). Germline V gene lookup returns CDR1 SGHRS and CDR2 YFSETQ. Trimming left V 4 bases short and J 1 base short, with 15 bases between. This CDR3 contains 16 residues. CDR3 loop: CASSLDSLGSGNTIYF. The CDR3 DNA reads TGCGCCAGCAGCCTCGACAGTTTAGGATCTGGAAACACCATATATTTT.

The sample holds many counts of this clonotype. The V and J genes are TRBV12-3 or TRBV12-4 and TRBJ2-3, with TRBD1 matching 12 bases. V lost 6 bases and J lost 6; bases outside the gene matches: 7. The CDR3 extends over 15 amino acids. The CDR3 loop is CASSKGGTGGDTQYF. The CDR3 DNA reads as TGTGCCAGCAGCAAGGGAGGGACAGGGGGCGATACGCAGTATTTT.

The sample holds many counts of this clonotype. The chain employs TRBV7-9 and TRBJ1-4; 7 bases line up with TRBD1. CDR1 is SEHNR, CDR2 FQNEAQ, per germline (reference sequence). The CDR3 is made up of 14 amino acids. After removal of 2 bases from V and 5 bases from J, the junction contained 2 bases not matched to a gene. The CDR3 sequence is CASSLRQGNEKLFF. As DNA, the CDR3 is TGTGCCAGCAGCTTAAGACAGGGAAATGAAAAACTGTTTTTT. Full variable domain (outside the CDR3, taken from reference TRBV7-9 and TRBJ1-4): DTGVSQNPRHKITKRGQNVTFRCDPISEHNRLYWYRQTLGQGPEFLTYFQNEAQLEKSRLLSDRFSAERPKGSFSTLEIQRTEQGDSAMYLCASSLRQGNEKLFFGSGTQLSVL.

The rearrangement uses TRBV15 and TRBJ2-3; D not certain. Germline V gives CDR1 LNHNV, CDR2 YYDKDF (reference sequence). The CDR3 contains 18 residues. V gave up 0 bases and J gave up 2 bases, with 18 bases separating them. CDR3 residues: CATSRDGHRDSPTDTQYF. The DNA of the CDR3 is TGTGCCACCAGCAGAGATGGGCACCGAGACTCCCCCACAGATACGCAGTATTTT.

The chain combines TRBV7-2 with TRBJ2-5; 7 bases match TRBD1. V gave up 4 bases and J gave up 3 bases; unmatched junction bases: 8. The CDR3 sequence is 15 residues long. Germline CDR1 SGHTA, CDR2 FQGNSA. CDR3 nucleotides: TGTGCCAGCAGCTCGGGACAGCTCTTGAAAGAGACCCAGTACTTC. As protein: CASSSGQLLKETQYF.

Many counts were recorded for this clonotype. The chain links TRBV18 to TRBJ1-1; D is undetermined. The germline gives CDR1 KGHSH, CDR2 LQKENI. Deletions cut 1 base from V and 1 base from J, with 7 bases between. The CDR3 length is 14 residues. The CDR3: CASSPQGSNTEAFF. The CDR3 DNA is TGTGCCAGCTCACCACAGGGTTCGAACACTGAAGCTTTCTTT.

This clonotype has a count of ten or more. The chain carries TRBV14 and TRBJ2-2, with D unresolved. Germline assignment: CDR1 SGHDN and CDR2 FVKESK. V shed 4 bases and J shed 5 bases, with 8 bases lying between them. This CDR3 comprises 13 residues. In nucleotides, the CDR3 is TGTGCCAGCAGCCCCATCTGGACCGGGGAGCTGTTTTTT. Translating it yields CASSPIWTGELFF.

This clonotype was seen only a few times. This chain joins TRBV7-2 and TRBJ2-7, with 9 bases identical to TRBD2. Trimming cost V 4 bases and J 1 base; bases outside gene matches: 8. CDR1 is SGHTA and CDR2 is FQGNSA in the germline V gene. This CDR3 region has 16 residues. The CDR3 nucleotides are TGTGCCAGCAGCTCACCTAGCGGGACGGGGTCCTACGAGCAGTACTTC. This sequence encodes CASSSPSGTGSYEQYF. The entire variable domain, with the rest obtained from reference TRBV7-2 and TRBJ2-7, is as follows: GAGVSQSPSNKVTEKGKDVELRCDPISGHTALYWYRQSLGQGLEFLIYFQGNSAPDKSGLPSDRFSAERTGGSVSTLTIQRTQQEDSAVYLCASSSPSGTGSYEQYFGPGTRLTVT.